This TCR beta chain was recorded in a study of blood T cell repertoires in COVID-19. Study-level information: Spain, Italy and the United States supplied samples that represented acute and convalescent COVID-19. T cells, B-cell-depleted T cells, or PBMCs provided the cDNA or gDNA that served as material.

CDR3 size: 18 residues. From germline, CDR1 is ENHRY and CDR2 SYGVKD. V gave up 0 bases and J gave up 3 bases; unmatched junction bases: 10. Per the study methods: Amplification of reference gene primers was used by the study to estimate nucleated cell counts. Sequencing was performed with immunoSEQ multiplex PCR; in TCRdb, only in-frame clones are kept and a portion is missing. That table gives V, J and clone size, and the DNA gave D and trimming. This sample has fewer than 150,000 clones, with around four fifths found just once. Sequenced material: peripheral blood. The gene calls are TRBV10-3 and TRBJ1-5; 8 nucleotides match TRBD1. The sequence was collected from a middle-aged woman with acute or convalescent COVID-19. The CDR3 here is CAISESPQGVWNNQPQHF. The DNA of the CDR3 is TGTGCCATCAGTGAGTCGCCACAGGGGGTCTGGAACAATCAGCCCCAGCATTTT.